The 18 T cell receptor beta chains given below trace back to one sample, sequenced in a study of control samples from healthy donors and cancer patients. The data were produced by immunoSEQ multiplex PCR, yet TCRdb's version contains in-frame clones alone and is incomplete. The sample contains roughly 130,000 clones, more than 85% of which appear only once. Source material: blood. The receptor source for this set is a man in his late teens or twenties in good health.

This chain links TRBV27 with TRBJ2-1; D perhaps matches TRBD2 (5 bases). V was shortened by 6 bases and J by 0 bases, with 12 bases between the two germline ends. This CDR3 spans 15 amino acids. Per germline, CDR1 MNHEY and CDR2 SMNVEV (reference sequence). In nucleotides, the CDR3 is TGTGCCAGCAGCTACTCGGGGAGCTCCTACAATGAGCAGTTCTTC. Translated, it gives CASSYSGSSYNEQFF.

The chain recombines TRBV14 with TRBJ1-4; tentative D call: TRBD1 (5 bases). V was trimmed by 0 bases and J by 4 bases, leaving 9 bases between them. The germline V gene encodes CDR1 SGHDN and CDR2 FVKESK. This CDR3 has 15 amino acids. This chain's CDR3 is CASSQDWGFNEKLFF. The CDR3 nucleotides are TGTGCCAGCAGCCAAGATTGGGGGTTTAATGAAAAACTGTTTTTT.

The chain uses TRBV29-1 and TRBJ2-3, with D possibly matching TRBD2 (6 bases). Germline CDR1 is SQVTM and CDR2 is ANQGSEA. The CDR3 loop spans 14 amino acids. Trimming pared 4 bases from V and 2 bases from J, leaving 13 bases between. The CDR3 here is CSVVRRGVTDTQYF. CDR3 nucleotide sequence: TGCAGCGTTGTACGGCGGGGCGTCACAGATACGCAGTATTTT.

DNA of the CDR3: TGTGCCAGCAGCTTAGTGGCTTCGCAGGGCCACGAAGCTTTCTTT. Translating gives CASSLVASQGHEAFF. This sequence joins TRBV7-9 and TRBJ1-1; D may be TRBD1 (5 bases). This CDR3 region has 15 residues. The V gene lost 1 base and the J gene lost 8 bases, with 17 bases spanning the gap. CDR1 SEHNR and CDR2 FQNEAQ come from the germline V gene (reference sequence).

The V and J genes are TRBV18 and TRBJ2-1; no definite D call. V was pared by 4 bases and J by 0 bases, with 4 bases between. The CDR3 loop spans 13 amino acids. CDR1 KGHSH and CDR2 LQKENI come from the germline V gene. The CDR3 here is CASSRSSYNEQFF. The CDR3, as DNA: TGTGCCAGCTCACGGAGCTCCTACAATGAGCAGTTCTTC.

This clone was seen more than once but under ten times. The chain has TRBV9 and TRBJ2-1; D possibly uses TRBD1 or TRBD2 (5 bases each). The CDR3 has 14 amino acids. Deletions cut 0 bases from V and 7 bases from J, with 11 bases between. The V gene's germline CDR1 is SGDLS and CDR2 YYNGEE. This CDR3 reads CASSVEGTLNEQFF. The CDR3 DNA reads as TGTGCCAGCAGCGTAGAAGGGACCTTAAATGAGCAGTTCTTC. The variable domain in full, completed from reference TRBV9 and TRBJ2-1, reads DSGVTQTPKHLITATGQRVTLRCSPRSGDLSVYWYQQSLDQGLQFLIQYYNGEERAKGNILERFSAQQFPDLHSELNLSSLELGDSALYFCASSVEGTLNEQFFGPGTRLTVL.

The chain carries TRBV11-2 and TRBJ2-5, with D uncertain. This CDR3 is built from 13 residues. Between the trimmed V and J ends, which lost 2 bases and 1 base, there was a span of 5 bases. Germline V gene data show CDR1 as SGHAT and CDR2 as FQNNGV. DNA for the CDR3: TGTGCCAGCAGCTTACCGACCCAAGAGACCCAGTACTTC. Protein sequence: CASSLPTQETQYF.

The CDR3 region is CASGRQRQNEKLFF. Written as DNA, the CDR3 is TGTGCCAGCGGGCGACAGAGACAGAATGAAAAACTGTTTTTT. V and J are TRBV2 and TRBJ1-4, with TRBD1 as a possible D gene (5 bases). This CDR3 region has 14 residues. From germline, CDR1 is SNHLY and CDR2 FYNNEI. Trimming pared 8 bases from V and 5 bases from J, leaving 15 bases between. The whole variable domain, remainder taken from reference TRBV2 and TRBJ1-4, is EPEVTQTPSHQVTQMGQEVILRCVPISNHLYFYWYRQILGQKVEFLVSFYNNEISEKSEIFDDQFSVERPDGSNFTLKIRSTKLEDSAMYFCASGRQRQNEKLFFGSGTQLSVL.

The chain uses TRBV27 and TRBJ2-6; D unresolved. V lost 0 bases to trimming and J lost 4 bases, with 10 bases between them. Germline CDR1 and CDR2: MNHEY and SMNVEV (reference sequence). The CDR3 is made up of 16 amino acids. The DNA of the CDR3 is TGTGCCAGCAGTTTATCATCCCCACCAGGGGCCAACGTCCTGACTTTC. It encodes CASSLSSPPGANVLTF.

This chain uses TRBV19 with TRBJ2-7, with TRBD1 matching 7 bases. The V gene's germline CDR1 is LNHDA and CDR2 SQIVND (reference sequence). With V trimmed by 5 bases and J by 3 bases, 7 bases remained unmatched. The CDR3 totals 14 residues. The CDR3 loop reads CASSGTGTVYEQYF. Here the CDR3 DNA reads TGTGCCAGTAGTGGAACCGGGACAGTCTACGAGCAGTACTTC.

The gene calls are TRBV9 and TRBJ2-7, with 7 bases that match TRBD2. CDR1 SGDLS and CDR2 YYNGEE come from the germline V gene. V lost 4 bases and J lost 2; bases outside the gene matches: 3. The CDR3 has 13 residues. CDR3 sequence (DNA): TGTGCCAGCAGCCGTGGGGGGGCCTACGAGCAGTACTTC. Amino acids: CASSRGGAYEQYF.

The genes are TRBV4-1 and TRBJ1-1; D possibly corresponds to TRBD1 (6 bases). The germline V gene encodes CDR1 MGHRA and CDR2 YSYEKL. This CDR3 is built from 15 residues. Trimming took off 4 bases at V and 1 base at J, with 13 bases between the two ends. In nucleotides, the CDR3 is TGCGCCAGCAGCCCGCAGGACAGCCAGAACACTGAAGCTTTCTTT. Encoded protein: CASSPQDSQNTEAFF.

The gene calls are TRBV19 and TRBJ1-5; D unclear. CDR1 LNHDA and CDR2 SQIVND come from the germline V gene (reference sequence). V lost 8 bases to trimming and J lost 1 base, with 21 bases between them. The CDR3 loop spans 17 amino acids. CDR3: CASGPPDLLVSNQPQHF. Written as DNA, the CDR3 is TGTGCCAGTGGTCCCCCCGACCTGCTCGTGAGCAATCAGCCCCAGCATTTT.

A single count supports this clone. The chain employs TRBV4-2 and TRBJ2-7; 7 nucleotides agree with TRBD1. CDR1 and CDR2 (germline): LGHNA, YNFKEQ. J was trimmed by 2 bases and V by 0 bases; bases with no gene match: 4. CDR3 length: 15 residues. The chain's CDR3 is CASSQDGDSAYEQYF. In DNA, the CDR3 is TGTGCCAGCAGCCAAGACGGGGACAGTGCCTACGAGCAGTACTTC.

The rearrangement uses TRBV19 and TRBJ2-3; possibly TRBD2 for D (7 bases). With 1 base removed from V and 7 bases from J, the gap between germline ends came to 12 bases. The CDR3 runs to 14 residues. Looked up from germline, CDR1 is LNHDA and CDR2 is SQIVND (reference sequence). The CDR3 reads CASSIGRGANTQYF. CDR3 DNA sequence: TGTGCCAGTAGTATAGGCCGGGGGGCTAATACGCAGTATTTT.

Concerning this clone itself: Distinct nucleotide sequences in the sample also encode this CDR3. This chain joins TRBV7-9 and TRBJ1-1; a possible D gene is TRBD1 (5 bases). The germline V gene has CDR1 SEHNR and CDR2 FQNEAQ (reference sequence). V was clipped by 3 bases and J by 7 bases, with 9 bases between them. The CDR3 runs 12 residues. The CDR3 protein is CASSLAGSEAFF. CDR3 nucleotides: TGTGCCAGCAGCTTGGCAGGGAGTGAAGCTTTCTTT.

The genes are TRBV3-1 (or the pseudogene TRBV3-2) and TRBJ2-3; D is unclear. Trimming took 1 base from V and 3 from J, leaving 11 bases between them. This CDR3 is built from 15 residues. Germline CDR1 reads LGHDT; CDR2 reads YNNKEL (reference sequence). The CDR3: CASSQGWALTDTQYF. CDR3 in DNA: TGTGCCAGCAGCCAAGGTTGGGCGTTGACAGATACGCAGTATTTT.

This clone came up a few times. This chain joins TRBV10-3 and TRBJ2-1; TRBD2 matches at 7 bases. The CDR3 contains 16 residues. The junction had 4 bases not matched to a gene; V was cut back by 0 bases and J by 2 bases. Germline V gene sequence: CDR1 ENHRY, CDR2 SYGVKD. This CDR3 reads CAISESDGGTYNEQFF. As DNA, the CDR3 is TGTGCCATCAGTGAGTCCGACGGGGGGACCTACAATGAGCAGTTCTTC.